These 28 T cell receptor beta chains share one sample of origin, sequenced in a study of beta chain features in type 1 diabetes. Findings and limits, study-wide: The study found moderately but significantly shorter TCRB CDR3s in all four CD4+ subsets of Type 1 diabetes patients.

Sequencing targeted expressed TCRB transcripts, as all isolated RNA had been reverse transcribed. Data came from immunoSEQ multiplex PCR; TCRdb stores just in-frame clones and leaves some out. The sample yields tens of thousands of clones, 66% seen once. Antigens of these TCRs are unknown. The sample comprised Tregs from blood. The origin of the receptors is a woman aged 18 to 35 with type 1 diabetes.

This clone was found once. The V gene is TRBV6-6, the J gene TRBJ1-1; D gene ambiguous. Trimming pared 6 bases from V and 4 bases from J, leaving 18 bases between. The CDR3 extends over 15 amino acids. CDR1 MNHNY and CDR2 SVGAGI come from the germline V gene (reference sequence). CDR3 DNA sequence: TGTGCCAGCAGGCCAGCGGGGAAAGAGGCCACTGAAGCTTTCTTT. Amino acid sequence: CASRPAGKEATEAFF.

V usage is TRBV5-1 and J usage is TRBJ2-1; 10 bases map to TRBD2. Trimming at V came to 5 bases and at J to 2 bases, leaving 1 base not matched to a gene. This CDR3 comprises 14 residues. Germline CDR1 is SGHRS and CDR2 is YFSETQ. The chain's CDR3 is CASRLAGTYNEQFF. The CDR3 DNA sequence: TGCGCCAGCAGACTAGCGGGGACCTACAATGAGCAGTTCTTC.

This rearrangement joins TRBV7-2 to TRBJ2-3; 8 bases line up with TRBD2. CDR1 is SGHTA and CDR2 is FQGNSA in the germline V gene. The CDR3 is 16 amino acids. The ends lost 3 bases at V and 1 base at J; junction bases unmatched: 6. The CDR3, as DNA: TGTGCCAGCAGCTTGTTTAGCGGGGTACGCACAGATACGCAGTATTTT. As protein: CASSLFSGVRTDTQYF.

This clone was detected a few times. The chain combines TRBV6-1 with TRBJ2-7; TRBD1 matches 10 bases. The CDR3 runs to 13 residues. CDR1 is MNHNS and CDR2 is SASEGT in the germline V gene. The trim removed 5 bases at V and 4 bases at J, leaving 2 bases unmatched. The CDR3 DNA reads TGTGCCAGCAGTCGGGACAGGGGTTACGAGCAGTACTTC. Translated, it gives CASSRDRGYEQYF.

The chain carries TRBV5-1 and TRBJ1-4; 10 bases are shared with TRBD1. The CDR3 runs 18 residues. The germline V gene has CDR1 SGHRS and CDR2 YFSETQ. The V segment lost 1 base and the J segment 0 bases; nucleotides outside the gene matches: 6. The CDR3 sequence is CASSLRGTGAATNEKLFF. CDR3 in DNA: TGCGCCAGCAGCTTGCGGGGGACAGGGGCTGCAACTAATGAAAAACTGTTTTTT.

This clone was seen more than once but under ten times. The J gene is TRBJ2-7, the V gene TRBV4-3; 10 nucleotides align to TRBD2. Trimming removed 0 bases from V and 2 bases from J; junction bases left unmatched: 1. Germline V CDR1 and CDR2: LGHNA, YSLEER. There are 15 residues in the CDR3. In DNA form, the CDR3 reads TGCGCCAGCAGCCAAGATACTAGCGGGGCCTACGAGCAGTACTTC. As protein: CASSQDTSGAYEQYF.

The CDR3 protein is CASSTGDGGAKNIQYF. CDR3 nucleotide sequence: TGTGCCAGCAGCACAGGGGACGGAGGAGCCAAAAACATTCAGTACTTC. J is TRBJ2-4 and V is TRBV9, with TRBD1 matching 7 bases. With 4 bases clipped from V and 0 bases from J, the junction kept 7 bases outside the gene matches. CDR3 size: 16 residues. Germline V gene sequence: CDR1 SGDLS, CDR2 YYNGEE.

The V gene is TRBV19, the J gene TRBJ1-5, with D possibly TRBD1 on 5 matching bases. Trimming left V 7 bases short and J 2 bases short, with 15 bases between. The CDR3 has 15 residues. Germline assignment: CDR1 LNHDA and CDR2 SQIVND (reference sequence). CDR3 DNA sequence: TGTGCCAGTAATAGAGAGGGAGGGGGCAATCAGCCCCAGCATTTT. Translating it yields CASNREGGGNQPQHF.

This clone occurred a few times. The rearrangement uses TRBV10-2 and TRBJ1-4; perhaps TRBD1 as D (5 bases). CDR3 size: 13 residues. Germline V gene lookup returns CDR1 WSHSY and CDR2 SAAADI. Deletions cut 6 bases from V and 6 bases from J, with 11 bases between. CDR3 loop: CASRRGRDEKLFF. CDR3 coding DNA: TGCGCCAGCAGGCGGGGGAGAGATGAAAAACTGTTTTTT.

There are a few counts of this clone. No conserved phenylalanine or tryptophan ends this CDR3, so it is likely a read error. The DNA is left out, because the CDR3 cannot be placed on it with certainty; the CDR3 is given as TCRdb lists it. This sequence joins TRBV7-8 and TRBJ2-3; the table calls TRBD2, which could not be checked here. CDR1 and CDR2 from the germline V gene are SGHVS and FQNEAQ. The CDR3 totals 11 residues, both ends included. The CDR3 reads CASSLDCLGTV.

This rearrangement joins TRBV7-3 to TRBJ2-1, with 10 bases identical to TRBD2. CDR1 is SGHTA, CDR2 FQGTGA, per germline. This CDR3 contains 15 residues. Germline trimming cut 5 bases from V and 10 bases from J; bases unmatched to any gene: 11. DNA of the CDR3: TGTGCCAGCAGCGATGCAGCGGGAGGGTCGGAGGAGCAGTTCTTC. Translating gives CASSDAAGGSEEQFF.

This chain joins TRBV5-1 and TRBJ1-2, with TRBD1 identical over 8 bases. The germline V gene has CDR1 SGHRS and CDR2 YFSETQ. The CDR3 runs to 15 residues. With 4 bases clipped from V and 3 bases from J, the junction kept 8 bases outside the gene matches. Written as DNA, the CDR3 is TGCGCCAGCAGCGCAGGACAGGGTTCTGACTATGGCTACACCTTC. It specifies CASSAGQGSDYGYTF.

This sequence joins TRBV7-8 and TRBJ2-7; 8 nucleotides line up with TRBD2. With V trimmed by 5 bases and J by 10 bases, 10 bases remained unmatched. Germline V gives CDR1 SGHVS, CDR2 FQNEAQ. The CDR3 length is 13 residues. CDR3 in amino acids: CASSPFGLAEQYF. In DNA, the CDR3 is TGTGCCAGCAGCCCGTTCGGACTAGCTGAACAGTACTTC.

This clone was observed once. The same CDR3 is also encoded by other DNA sequences in this sample. The rearrangement joins TRBV5-1 to TRBJ1-1; D gene unclear. Germline V gene data show CDR1 as SGHRS and CDR2 as YFSETQ. The CDR3 totals 13 residues. Deletions cut 0 bases from V and 0 bases from J, with 3 bases between. The CDR3 DNA is TGCGCCAGCAGCTTGGGAGTGAACACTGAAGCTTTCTTT. Its protein is CASSLGVNTEAFF.

The chain links TRBV19 to TRBJ2-3; tentative D call: TRBD2 (6 bases). Germline values: CDR1 LNHDA, CDR2 SQIVND (reference sequence). The V gene lost 7 bases and the J gene lost 2 bases, with 10 bases spanning the gap. The length of the CDR3 is 13 residues. CDR3 bases: TGTGCCAGTAATCCGGGGGACACAGATACGCAGTATTTT. This sequence encodes CASNPGDTDTQYF.

In DNA form, the CDR3 reads TGTGCCAGCAGCGTAGAGTACAGCTATGGCTACACCTTC. Protein sequence: CASSVEYSYGYTF. The chain recombines TRBV6-1 with TRBJ1-2; D not resolved. The CDR3 is made up of 13 amino acids. The V and J ends lost 6 bases and 4 bases respectively, with 12 bases between them. The germline CDR1 and CDR2 sequences are MNHNS and SASEGT.

This chain connects TRBV9 to TRBJ1-6, with D perhaps matching TRBD1 (5 bases). V lost 0 bases to trimming and J lost 10 bases, with 11 bases between them. The length of the CDR3 is 14 residues. Per the germline V gene, CDR1 is SGDLS and CDR2 is YYNGEE. CDR3 loop: CASSVEGSYSPLHF. The CDR3 region has the DNA TGTGCCAGCAGCGTAGAGGGGTCTTACTCACCCCTCCACTTT.

The chain has TRBV10-2 and TRBJ1-1; 7 bases are shared with TRBD1. Germline trimming cut 2 bases from V and 7 bases from J; bases unmatched to any gene: 4. CDR3 length: 13 amino acids. Germline values: CDR1 WSHSY, CDR2 SAAADI. This chain's CDR3 is CASSEGTAIEAFF. The DNA for the CDR3 is TGCGCCAGCAGTGAGGGGACAGCGATTGAAGCTTTCTTT.

V and J are TRBV7-2 and TRBJ2-3; D may be TRBD1 (6 bases). V was trimmed by 5 bases and J by 3 bases, leaving 12 bases between them. The V gene's germline CDR1 is SGHTA and CDR2 FQGNSA. This CDR3 contains 14 residues. CDR3 nucleotide sequence: TGTGCCAGCAGCCCCTGGACAGTTACAGATACGCAGTATTTT. It translates to CASSPWTVTDTQYF.

This clone was observed a few times. This CDR3 reads CASSFTVRGEAFF. The DNA of the CDR3 is TGTGCCAGCAGCTTTACAGTCAGGGGTGAAGCTTTCTTT. V and J are TRBV7-9 and TRBJ1-1; D is perhaps TRBD1 (6 bases). CDR3 length: 13 residues. V lost 3 bases and J lost 7, with 12 bases in between. CDR1 is SEHNR, CDR2 FQNEAQ, per germline (reference sequence).

The rearrangement uses TRBV11-2 and TRBJ2-7; D perhaps matches TRBD1 (6 bases). There are 14 residues in the CDR3. The V end lost 4 bases, the J end lost 2 bases, and 12 bases lay between the germline ends. Germline V gene sequence: CDR1 SGHAT, CDR2 FQNNGV. Here the CDR3 reads CASSSNRVPYEQYF. Written as DNA, the CDR3 is TGTGCCAGCAGCTCGAACAGGGTCCCCTACGAGCAGTACTTC.

This clone showed up just a few times. V usage is TRBV4-3 and J usage is TRBJ2-3; 8 bases agree with TRBD1. This CDR3 has 16 residues. CDR1 LGHNA and CDR2 YSLEER come from the germline V gene. V lost 0 bases, J lost 7 bases, and 9 bases stayed unmatched. CDR3 protein: CASSQDRTGPRNTQYF. CDR3 nucleotides: TGCGCCAGCAGCCAAGATCGGACAGGGCCCCGAAATACGCAGTATTTT.

V usage is TRBV11-3 and J usage is TRBJ2-1; 7 nucleotides match TRBD2. The CDR3 runs to 19 residues. CDR1 and CDR2 from the germline V gene are SGHNT and YENEEA. After removal of 2 bases from V and 6 bases from J, the junction contained 19 bases not matched to a gene. The CDR3 nucleotides are TGTGCCAGCAGCTTAACCCGCTGGGGGAGGCGGGAGTACTTCAATGAGCAGTTCTTC. Its translation: CASSLTRWGRREYFNEQFF. The full variable domain, with the rest looked up from reference TRBV11-3 and TRBJ2-1, is EAGVVQSPRYKIIEKKQPVAFWCNPISGHNTLYWYLQNLGQGPELLIRYENEEAVDDSQLPKDRFSAERLKGVDSTLKIQPAELGDSAVYLCASSLTRWGRREYFNEQFFGPGTRLTVL.

This clone appeared once. V and J are TRBV27 and TRBJ2-7; 7 bases are a match to TRBD2. Germline trimming cut 6 bases from V and 6 bases from J; bases unmatched to any gene: 5. The CDR3 contains 12 residues. Per germline, CDR1 MNHEY and CDR2 SMNVEV (reference sequence). The CDR3 protein is CASSRTRAEQYF. The CDR3 region has the DNA TGTGCCAGCAGCCGGACTAGGGCCGAGCAGTACTTC.

This clone was counted between two and nine times. V is TRBV7-2 and J is TRBJ2-7; no firm D call. CDR1 SGHTA and CDR2 FQGNSA come from the germline V gene. The V end was cut by 1 base, the J end by 4 bases, with 5 bases between. This CDR3 is built from 12 residues. CDR3 sequence: CASSLDKYEQYF. The CDR3 DNA sequence: TGTGCCAGCAGCTTAGACAAATACGAGCAGTACTTC.

The CDR3 protein is CASSSGNYGYTF. The CDR3 DNA is TGTGCCAGCAGTTCAGGGAACTATGGCTACACCTTC. The chain uses TRBV28 and TRBJ1-2, with D maybe TRBD1 (5 bases). V was trimmed by 4 bases and J by 2 bases, leaving 5 bases between them. Per the germline V gene, CDR1 is MDHEN and CDR2 is SYDVKM. CDR3 length: 12 amino acids.

This chain joins TRBV6-1 and TRBJ1-5; unclear D gene. V lost 5 bases, J lost 6 bases, and 11 bases lay in between. The germline V gene has CDR1 MNHNS and CDR2 SASEGT. The CDR3 runs 13 residues. The CDR3 nucleotides read TGTGCCAGCAGTCCCCGAGGAGGTCAGCCCCAGCATTTT. It codes for CASSPRGGQPQHF.

This clone was observed a handful of times. The chain combines TRBV6-5 with TRBJ1-5, with unresolved D. Germline V gives CDR1 MNHEY, CDR2 SVGAGI. Deletions cut 6 bases from V and 3 bases from J, with 9 bases between. CDR3 length equals 13 residues. The CDR3 here is CASRTAHNQPQHF. The CDR3 bases are TGTGCCAGCAGAACAGCCCACAATCAGCCCCAGCATTTT.